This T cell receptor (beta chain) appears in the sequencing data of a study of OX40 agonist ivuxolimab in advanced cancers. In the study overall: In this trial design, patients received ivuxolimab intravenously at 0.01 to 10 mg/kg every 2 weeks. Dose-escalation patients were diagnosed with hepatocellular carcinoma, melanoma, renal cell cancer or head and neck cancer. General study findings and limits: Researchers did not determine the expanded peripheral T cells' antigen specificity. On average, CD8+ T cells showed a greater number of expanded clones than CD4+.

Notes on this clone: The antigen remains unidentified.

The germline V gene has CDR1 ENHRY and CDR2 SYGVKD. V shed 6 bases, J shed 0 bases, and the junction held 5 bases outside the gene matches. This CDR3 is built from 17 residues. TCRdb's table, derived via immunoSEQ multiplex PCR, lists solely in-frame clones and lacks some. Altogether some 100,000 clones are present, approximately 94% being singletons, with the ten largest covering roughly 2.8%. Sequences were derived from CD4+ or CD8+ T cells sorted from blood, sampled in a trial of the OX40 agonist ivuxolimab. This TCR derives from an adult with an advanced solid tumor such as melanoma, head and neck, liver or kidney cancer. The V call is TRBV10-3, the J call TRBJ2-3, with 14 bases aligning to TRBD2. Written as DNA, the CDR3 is TGTGCCATCAGGGGACTAGCGGGAGACACTAGCACAGATACGCAGTATTTT. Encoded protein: CAIRGLAGDTSTDTQYF.